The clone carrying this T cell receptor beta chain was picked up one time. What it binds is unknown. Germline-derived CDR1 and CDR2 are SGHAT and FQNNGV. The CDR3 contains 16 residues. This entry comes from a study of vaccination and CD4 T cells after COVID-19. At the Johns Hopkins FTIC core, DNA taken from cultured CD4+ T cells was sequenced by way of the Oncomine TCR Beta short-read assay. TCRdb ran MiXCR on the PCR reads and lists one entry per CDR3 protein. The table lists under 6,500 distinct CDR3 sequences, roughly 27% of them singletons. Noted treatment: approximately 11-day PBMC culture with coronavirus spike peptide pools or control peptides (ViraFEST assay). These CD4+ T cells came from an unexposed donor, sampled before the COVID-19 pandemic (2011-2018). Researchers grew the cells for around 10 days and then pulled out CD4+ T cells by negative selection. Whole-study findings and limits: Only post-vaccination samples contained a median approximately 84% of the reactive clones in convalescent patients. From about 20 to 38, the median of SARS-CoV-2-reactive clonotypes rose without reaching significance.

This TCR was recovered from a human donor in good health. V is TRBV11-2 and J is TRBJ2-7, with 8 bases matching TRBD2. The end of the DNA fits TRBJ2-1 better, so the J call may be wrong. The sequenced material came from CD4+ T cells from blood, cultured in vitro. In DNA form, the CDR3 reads TGTGCCAGCAGCTGGAGCCAGCGGGGGAGTTACTACGAGCAGTTCTTC. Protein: CASSWSQRGSYYEQFF.